This T cell receptor beta chain was profiled in a study of HIV-infected patients and healthy controls. Findings and limits, study-wide: HIV+ repertoires were severely depleted of MAIT alpha-chain CDR3s, unlike healthy controls. HIV-infected patients shared fewer CDR3 sequences between individuals than healthy controls.

Reverse transcription used around 540 ng RNA and constant-region primers for alpha and beta. Using multiplexing indices, alpha and beta chain libraries were generated apart by chain-specific third strand synthesis. Each cDNA molecule was barcoded, and a single primer pair amplified each chain. The library got P5 and P7 elements plus a second index, then an approximately 21-cycle PCR. MiXCR, applied by TCRdb to the 5' RACE reads, yields one record per CDR3 protein. Among 15,000 to 20,000 distinct CDR3 sequences, around 5.5% were seen once, and the ten largest hold 1.9%. The CDR3 is 13 residues long. CDR1 SGHVS and CDR2 FQNEAQ come from the germline V gene. With 0 bases removed from V and 5 bases from J, the gap between germline ends came to 7 bases. Many counts were recorded for this clonotype. Its antigen is unknown. The repertoire came from unfractionated whole blood and reflected all unsorted peripheral T cells.

Material for sequencing was blood. V and J are TRBV7-8 and TRBJ1-1, with D hard to call. The sequence was obtained from an adult in good health. The CDR3 protein is CASSLARETEAFF. The CDR3 nucleotides read TGTGCCAGCAGCTTAGCGAGGGAAACTGAAGCTTTCTTT. Combining the CDR3 with reference TRBV7-8 and TRBJ1-1 gives the whole variable domain GAGVSQSPRYKVAKRGQDVALRCDPISGHVSLFWYQQALGQGPEFLTYFQNEAQLDKSGLPSDRFFAERPEGSVSTLKIQRTQQEDSAVYLCASSLARETEAFFGQGTRLTVV.